These 11 T cell receptor beta chains share one sample of origin, sequenced in a study of shared clonotypes between healthy human individuals. Terminally differentiated effector memory CD45RA+ cells were left out of the naive CD8 fraction, which was CD45RO-negative and positively selected for CCR7. Sequenced by immunoSEQ multiplex PCR; TCRdb stores in-frame clones only, minus some. The sample yields about 2 million clones, just under 95% seen once. Sequenced material: naive CD8+ T cells sorted from blood. The source of these receptors is a man aged 18 to 29 in good health.

The chain uses TRBV4-1 and TRBJ1-2; 7 bases fit TRBD1. This CDR3 is 11 amino acids long. Losses at the gene ends were 8 bases for V and 7 bases for J; bases not matched to a gene: 4. The germline gives CDR1 MGHRA, CDR2 YSYEKL. Written as DNA, the CDR3 is TGCGCCAGCCAGGGGGGTGGTGGCTACACCTTC. It yields the protein CASQGGGGYTF.

V and J are TRBV10-3 and TRBJ1-1, with D tentatively TRBD1 (6 bases). Germline lookup yields CDR1 ENHRY and CDR2 SYGVKD. This CDR3 is 11 amino acids long. The ends were cut back, 11 bases at V and 1 base at J, with 8 bases in the middle. CDR3 nucleotide sequence: TGTGCCGGGGGCGCGAACACTGAAGCTTTCTTT. This gives the protein CAGGANTEAFF.

With respect to this clone: Other nucleotide sequences in the sample specify the same CDR3. This sequence joins TRBV9 and TRBJ2-2; D not certain. The CDR3 has 13 residues. V shed 0 bases and J shed 6 bases, with 6 bases lying between them. The germline V gene encodes CDR1 SGDLS and CDR2 YYNGEE. The CDR3 bases are TGTGCCAGCAGCGTAGTCGAGTCCGGGGAGCTGTTTTTT. Protein product: CASSVVESGELFF.

The J gene is TRBJ1-6, the V gene TRBV28; no definite D call. The germline CDR1 and CDR2 sequences are MDHEN and SYDVKM. V lost 3 bases to trimming and J lost 7 bases, with 10 bases between them. The CDR3 has 14 residues. Here the CDR3 reads CASSFGPSNSPLHF. As DNA, the CDR3 is TGTGCCAGCAGTTTTGGGCCCTCCAATTCACCCCTCCACTTT.

The gene calls are TRBV7-2 and TRBJ2-7, with D perhaps matching TRBD1 or TRBD2 (5 bases each). This CDR3 is built from 15 residues. The germline CDR1 and CDR2 sequences are SGHTA and FQGNSA. V shed 5 bases and J shed 4 bases, with 18 bases lying between them. The CDR3 region has the DNA TGTGCCAGCAGCCCCGGGGCAGGGATTGGGTACGAGCAGTACTTC. As protein: CASSPGAGIGYEQYF.

The J gene is TRBJ2-1, the V gene TRBV12-5; D is uncertain. The CDR3 runs to 14 residues. CDR1 and CDR2 (germline): LGHNT, FRNRAP. The CDR3 coding sequence is TGTGCCGCATCCCCGGCTAGCTCCTACAATGAGCAGTTCTTC. Residues: CAASPASSYNEQFF.

Concerning this clone: Within the sample, other DNA sequences also encode this same CDR3. This chain connects TRBV4-1 to TRBJ2-7; 8 bases line up with TRBD1. Germline V gene data show CDR1 as MGHRA and CDR2 as YSYEKL. With 1 base clipped from V and 4 bases from J, the junction kept 3 bases outside the gene matches. The CDR3 length is 14 residues. In nucleotides, the CDR3 is TGCGCCAGCAGCCAAGGACAGGGGTTATACGAGCAGTACTTC. This codes for CASSQGQGLYEQYF.

The rearrangement joins TRBV7-6 to TRBJ2-1; no firm D call. The ends were cut back, 0 bases at V and 5 bases at J, with 8 bases in the middle. From germline, CDR1 is SGHVS and CDR2 FNYEAQ. The CDR3 runs to 14 residues. The CDR3 coding sequence is TGTGCCAGCAGCTTAGCGGCTCCCAACAATGAGCAGTTCTTC. Translated, it gives CASSLAAPNNEQFF.

On this clone itself: The same CDR3 can be traced to other DNA sequences in this sample. The V and J genes are TRBV7-8 and TRBJ2-7; D might be TRBD1 (7 bases). The CDR3 contains 13 residues. Germline V gene sequence: CDR1 SGHVS, CDR2 FQNEAQ. The V end lost 5 bases, the J end lost 2 bases, and 10 bases lay between the germline ends. CDR3 protein: CASSVRGAYEQYF. CDR3 coding DNA: TGTGCCAGCAGCGTCAGGGGGGCCTACGAGCAGTACTTC.

V usage is TRBV5-4 and J usage is TRBJ2-3; 9 nucleotides line up with TRBD2. This CDR3 region has 15 residues. CDR1 SGHNT and CDR2 YYREEE come from the germline V gene (reference sequence). V was pared by 2 bases and J by 5 bases, with 6 bases of the junction left unmatched. Written as DNA, the CDR3 is TGTGCCAGCAGCTTTCGCGGGGGGGCCGTAGATACGCAGTATTTT. It yields the protein CASSFRGGAVDTQYF.

The chain has TRBV6-1 and TRBJ2-7, with unresolved D. The CDR3 consists of 15 residues. Deletions cut 1 base from V and 3 bases from J, with 13 bases between. CDR1 is MNHNS and CDR2 is SASEGT in the germline V gene. CDR3 residues: CASSEVAMGGYEQYF. CDR3 nucleotide sequence: TGTGCCAGCAGTGAAGTAGCCATGGGCGGCTACGAGCAGTACTTC.